Sequencing of this T cell receptor beta chain was carried out in a study of blood T cell repertoires in COVID-19. The wider study: From the United States, Italy and Spain came samples of acute and convalescent COVID-19. From T cells, B-cell-depleted T cells, or PBMCs came the material, which was cDNA or gDNA.

CDR1 and CDR2 (germline): SNHLY, FYNNEI. This CDR3 spans 14 amino acids. Trimming at V came to 6 bases and at J to 0 bases, leaving 4 bases not matched to a gene. Methods used by the authors: For nucleated cells, counts were estimated from reference gene primer amplification. TCRdb keeps only in-frame clones here, not all; method: immunoSEQ multiplex PCR. That table gives V, J and clone size, and the DNA gave D and trimming. The repertoire has under 200,000 clones, approximately 90% of them found once; the top ten carry approximately 6%. The sample taken for sequencing was peripheral blood. This TCR derives from a man aged 40-49 years with active or convalescent COVID-19. The rearrangement joins TRBV2 to TRBJ1-1; TRBD1 matches at 7 bases. The CDR3 region has the DNA TGTGCCAGCAGATACAGGGGTTTGAACACTGAAGCTTTCTTT. Amino acids: CASRYRGLNTEAFF.